The 6 T cell receptor beta chains below all came from one sample that was sequenced in a study of T cell repertoires in ileal Crohn's disease. TCRdb's table, derived via immunoSEQ multiplex PCR, lists solely in-frame clones and lacks some. The top ten hold 15% to 20% of the sample, which has some 28,000 clones, roughly 77% seen once. Sequenced sample: ileal tissue. The receptor source for this set is an adult with Crohn's disease.

The rearrangement uses TRBV6-1 and TRBJ1-3; TRBD1 matches at 8 bases. Per the germline V gene, CDR1 is MNHNS and CDR2 is SASEGT. The CDR3 length is 14 residues. V lost 5 bases, J lost 3 bases, and 3 bases stayed unmatched. CDR3 coding DNA: TGTGCCAGCAGTCAGGGGGCGGGTGGAAACACCATATATTTT. This translates into CASSQGAGGNTIYF.

The rearrangement links TRBV6-5 to TRBJ2-5; 10 bases line up with TRBD2. This CDR3 is built from 13 residues. Germline CDR1 MNHEY, CDR2 SVGAGI. V lost 11 bases and J lost 7; bases outside the gene matches: 10. The CDR3 DNA follows: TGTGCCGCTTGGGAGCGGGGGGGAGGGACCCAGTACTTC. This sequence encodes CAAWERGGGTQYF.

In the case of this clone: This sample also contains other DNA sequences that code for the same CDR3. The chain uses TRBV2 and TRBJ2-7; 8 bases map to TRBD1. The CDR3 spans 14 residues. Per the germline V gene, CDR1 is SNHLY and CDR2 is FYNNEI. Trimming at V came to 4 bases and at J to 0 bases, leaving 2 bases not matched to a gene. As DNA, the CDR3 is TGTGCCAGCAGTGGGACAGGGATCTCCTACGAGCAGTACTTC. Residues: CASSGTGISYEQYF.

The chain carries TRBV9 and TRBJ2-1; 13 nucleotides agree with TRBD2. Trimming at V came to 2 bases and at J to 2 bases, leaving 7 bases not matched to a gene. CDR1 is SGDLS and CDR2 is YYNGEE in the germline V gene. The CDR3 covers 18 residues. CDR3 nucleotide sequence: TGTGCCAGCAGCGTCGGGGTACTAGCGGGAGGGCCCTACAATGAGCAGTTCTTC. It specifies CASSVGVLAGGPYNEQFF. The entire variable domain, with the rest obtained from reference TRBV9 and TRBJ2-1, is as follows: DSGVTQTPKHLITATGQRVTLRCSPRSGDLSVYWYQQSLDQGLQFLIQYYNGEERAKGNILERFSAQQFPDLHSELNLSSLELGDSALYFCASSVGVLAGGPYNEQFFGPGTRLTVL.

About this clone itself: Given the absence of the conserved phenylalanine or tryptophan at the CDR3 end, a read error is likely. No DNA is shown, since the ends of the CDR3 on it are uncertain; the CDR3 is the one TCRdb lists. This chain uses TRBV7-3 with TRBJ1-2; the D call in the table, TRBD1, was not verified against the DNA. The CDR3 comprises 13 residues, both ends counted. Germline V gene sequence: CDR1 SGHTA, CDR2 FQGTGA. The CDR3 spells CASSLTIGAGQQL.

In its sample, this clone was seen a few times. V and J are TRBV25-1 and TRBJ1-3; the D gene is possibly TRBD1 (5 bases). Germline loops: CDR1 MGHDK, CDR2 SYGVNS. The length of the CDR3 is 15 residues. Trimming took off 2 bases at V and 4 bases at J, with 12 bases between the two ends. CDR3 loop: CASSEPGSSGNTIYF. The CDR3 DNA reads as TGTGCCAGCAGTGAACCAGGGTCTTCAGGAAACACCATATATTTT.